These 13 T cell receptor beta chains were all obtained from the same sample, sequenced in a study of Graves' ophthalmopathy and Graves' hyperthyroidism. Investigators amplified TCR beta CDR3 regions from RNA transcripts. HTBI primers were employed in first-round RT-PCR, then a second-round multiplex PCR followed. MiXCR, run by TCRdb on the multiplex PCR reads, gives a single entry per CDR3 protein. The data hold fewer than 600,000 distinct CDR3 sequences, with roughly 14% observed a single time. The sequencing input was blood. These receptors were collected from a woman under 40 with Graves' ophthalmopathy.

The rearrangement links TRBV30 to TRBJ1-1; D perhaps matches TRBD1 (6 bases). The V end was cut by 3 bases, the J end by 5 bases, with 13 bases between. CDR1 is GTSNPN, CDR2 SVGIG, per germline (reference sequence). This CDR3 has 13 amino acids. The CDR3 DNA reads TGTGCCTGGAGCACAGGGAAAGGAACTGAAGCTTTCTTT. Translation gives CAWSTGKGTEAFF.

There are many counts of this clonotype. The V gene is TRBV7-8, the J gene TRBJ1-2, with TRBD1 matching 8 bases. This CDR3 is built from 17 residues. The V gene's germline CDR1 is SGHVS and CDR2 FQNEAQ. Trimming cost V 4 bases and J 8 bases; bases outside gene matches: 18. The CDR3 region is CASSYETGVVTIWGYTF. The CDR3 bases are TGTGCCAGCAGCTACGAGACAGGGGTTGTTACGATCTGGGGCTACACCTTC.

The gene calls are TRBV10-3 and TRBJ1-5; the match to TRBD1 covers 12 bases. Trimming cost V 10 bases and J 6 bases; bases outside gene matches: 10. The CDR3 contains 15 residues. Germline V gene sequence: CDR1 ENHRY, CDR2 SYGVKD. The CDR3 reads CATLSGTGGSQPQHF. The DNA for the CDR3 is TGTGCCACCCTATCTGGGACAGGGGGCAGTCAGCCCCAGCATTTT.

Note on this clonotype: The CDR3 ends on some other residue instead of the conserved phenylalanine or tryptophan, so this is likely a read error. This sequence joins TRBV11-2 and TRBJ2-2; D gene ambiguous. Germline V gene data show CDR1 as SGHAT and CDR2 as FQNNGV. V shed 5 bases and J shed 6 bases, with 13 bases lying between them. CDR3 length: 14 amino acids. CDR3 in amino acids: CASSGFLSPGELFY. CDR3 in DNA: TGTGCCAGCAGCGGGTTTTTGAGCCCCGGGGAGCTGTTTTAT.

In its sample, this clonotype was seen many times. Here the CDR3 DNA reads TGTGCCAGCAGTTTAGAGACAGGAGGCACCGGGGAGCTGTTTTTT. Amino acid sequence: CASSLETGGTGELFF. The chain joins TRBV12-3 or TRBV12-4 to TRBJ2-2; weak D call: TRBD1 (6 bases). V was pared by 1 base and J by 4 bases, with 10 bases between. The CDR3 has 15 amino acids.

As concerns this clonotype: It may be a read error: a sequence one base away is much more abundant. The chain uses TRBV6-1 and TRBJ1-1, with a tentative D call TRBD1 (6 bases). The CDR3 length is 15 residues. Trimming left V 7 bases short and J 1 base short, with 16 bases between. Germline CDR1 MNHNS, CDR2 SASEGT. For the CDR3, the DNA is TGTGCCAGCACCTGCCGCGGGGGCGCGAACACTGAAGCTTTCTTT. This gives the protein CASTCRGGANTEAFF.

Many counts were recorded for this clonotype. The rearrangement uses TRBV10-3 and TRBJ2-7; perhaps TRBD1 as D (6 bases). The germline V and J ends were trimmed by 2 bases and 1 base, with 15 bases remaining between them. CDR1 ENHRY and CDR2 SYGVKD come from the germline V gene. This CDR3 has 16 amino acids. CDR3 coding DNA: TGTGCCATCAGTGAGGACGTCGGGACACTATCCTACGAGCAGTACTTC. Translated, it gives CAISEDVGTLSYEQYF.

The chain carries TRBV28 and TRBJ2-6; 10 positions agree with TRBD1. CDR1 and CDR2 (germline): MDHEN, SYDVKM. This CDR3 has 19 amino acids. The V and J ends lost 1 base and 4 bases, in that order; junction bases with no gene match: 10. CDR3 DNA: TGTGCCAGCAGTTTATCAGGGACAGGGGCCTTGGCGGGGGCCAACGTCCTGACTTTC. Translated, it gives CASSLSGTGALAGANVLTF.

This clonotype has at least ten counts. The V gene is TRBV12-3 or TRBV12-4, the J gene TRBJ2-5, with D possibly called TRBD1 or TRBD2 (5 bases each). The ends were cut back, 5 bases at V and 4 bases at J, with 14 bases in the middle. The CDR3 is 14 amino acids. The CDR3 DNA is TGTGCCAGCAGTCAAAGACCGGGGCGAGAGACCCAGTACTTC. Protein: CASSQRPGRETQYF.

DNA of the CDR3: TGTGCCAGCAGTTTGACAGTGGAGGTGGCTGAAGCTTTCTTT. Translated: CASSLTVEVAEAFF. The chain recombines TRBV27 with TRBJ1-1, with D possibly matching TRBD1 (5 bases). In germline, CDR1 is MNHEY, CDR2 SMNVEV (reference sequence). The CDR3 is 14 amino acids. Trimming pared 3 bases from V and 6 bases from J, leaving 14 bases between.

This clonotype was observed a handful of times. This chain joins TRBV15 and TRBJ2-4; TRBD2 agrees at 8 bases. V lost 6 bases, J lost 9 bases, and 13 bases stayed unmatched. The germline V gene has CDR1 LNHNV and CDR2 YYDKDF (reference sequence). This CDR3 region has 15 residues. Here the CDR3 reads CATRPFSGRYGIQYF. In nucleotides, the CDR3 is TGTGCCACCAGACCCTTCAGCGGGAGATACGGCATTCAGTACTTC. Variable domain in full (rest from reference TRBV15 and TRBJ2-4): DAMVIQNPRYQVTQFGKPVTLSCSQTLNHNVMYWYQQKSSQAPKLLFHYYDKDFNNEADTPDNFQSRRPNTSFCFLDIRSPGLGDTAMYLCATRPFSGRYGIQYFGAGTRLSVL.

The sample holds many counts of this clonotype. The chain has TRBV20-1 and TRBJ2-7; D might be TRBD1 or TRBD2, each matching 5 bases. The CDR3 length is 12 residues. The V gene's germline CDR1 is DFQATT and CDR2 SNEGSKA (reference sequence). Trimming shortened V by 6 bases and J by 3 bases, and 12 bases separated the two germline ends. The CDR3 bases are TGCAGTGCCAAGGGACGGATCTACGAGCAGTACTTC. This gives the protein CSAKGRIYEQYF.

This clonotype appeared a few times. V usage is TRBV12-3 or TRBV12-4 and J usage is TRBJ2-4; no firm D call. The CDR3 totals 16 residues. V dropped 5 bases and J dropped 3 bases, with 17 bases sitting between them. DNA of the CDR3: TGTGCCAGCAGTCCTCTGGAACGGGTAGGCAAAAACATTCAGTACTTC. This sequence encodes CASSPLERVGKNIQYF.